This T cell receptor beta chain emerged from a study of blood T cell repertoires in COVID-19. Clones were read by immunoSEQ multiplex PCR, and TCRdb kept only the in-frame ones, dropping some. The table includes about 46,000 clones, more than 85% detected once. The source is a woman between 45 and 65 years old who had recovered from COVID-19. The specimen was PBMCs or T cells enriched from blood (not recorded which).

The CDR3 sequence is CASSSNTRTYGYTF. The CDR3 DNA reads TGTGCCAGCAGCTCAAACACACGAACCTATGGCTACACCTTC. J is TRBJ1-2 and V is TRBV7-9; D not resolved. This CDR3 has 14 residues. The V end lost 4 bases, the J end lost 4 bases, and 13 bases lay between the germline ends. The V gene's germline CDR1 is SEHNR and CDR2 FQNEAQ (reference sequence).